This T cell receptor beta chain comes out of a study of Graves' ophthalmopathy and Graves' hyperthyroidism. As for the study in general: Hyperthyroidism qualified as stable when ophthalmopathy did not develop within 18 months of follow-up. Study-wide results and limits: With about 86% sensitivity and around 80% specificity, a 13-signature model separated ophthalmopathy from stable hyperthyroidism.

This clonotype has at least ten counts. What it binds is not known. Hyperthyroidism was new, under 2 months, in patients aged 18 to 65. Other autoimmune diseases, uncontrolled infections, pregnancy or lactation excluded patients from enrollment. Germline lookup yields CDR1 MNHNS and CDR2 SASEGT. The V gene lost 8 bases and the J gene lost 0 bases, with 7 bases spanning the gap. This CDR3 spans 12 amino acids. Researchers took RNA transcripts and amplified TCR beta CDR3 regions from them. After a first-round RT-PCR with HTBI primers, a second-round multiplex PCR was run. TCRdb reprocessed the multiplex PCR reads with MiXCR, giving one entry per CDR3 protein. The profile shows over a million distinct CDR3 sequences, about 35% of them singletons.

This rearrangement joins TRBV6-1 to TRBJ2-5; D unresolved. Sequencing input: peripheral blood or thyroid tissue (not recorded which). The TCR originated in an adult man with Graves' hyperthyroidism. CDR3 sequence: CASVDYQETQYF. CDR3 coding DNA: TGTGCCAGCGTCGACTACCAAGAGACCCAGTACTTC.